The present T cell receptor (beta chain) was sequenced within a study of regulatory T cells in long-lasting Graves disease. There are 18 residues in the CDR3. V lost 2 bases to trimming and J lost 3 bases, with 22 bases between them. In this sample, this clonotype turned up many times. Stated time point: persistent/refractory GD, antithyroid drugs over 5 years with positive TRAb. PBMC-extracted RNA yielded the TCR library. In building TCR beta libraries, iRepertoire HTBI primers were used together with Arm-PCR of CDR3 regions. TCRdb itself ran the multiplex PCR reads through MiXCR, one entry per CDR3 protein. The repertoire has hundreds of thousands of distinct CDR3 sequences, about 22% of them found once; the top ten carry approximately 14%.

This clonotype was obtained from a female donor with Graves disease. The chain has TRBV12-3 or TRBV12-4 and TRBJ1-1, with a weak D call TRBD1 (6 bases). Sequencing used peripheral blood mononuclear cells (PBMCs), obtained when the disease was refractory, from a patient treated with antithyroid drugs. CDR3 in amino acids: CASSLIGGPGVPDTEAFF. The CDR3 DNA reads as TGTGCCAGCAGTTTAATCGGGGGCCCAGGGGTTCCGGACACTGAAGCTTTCTTT.